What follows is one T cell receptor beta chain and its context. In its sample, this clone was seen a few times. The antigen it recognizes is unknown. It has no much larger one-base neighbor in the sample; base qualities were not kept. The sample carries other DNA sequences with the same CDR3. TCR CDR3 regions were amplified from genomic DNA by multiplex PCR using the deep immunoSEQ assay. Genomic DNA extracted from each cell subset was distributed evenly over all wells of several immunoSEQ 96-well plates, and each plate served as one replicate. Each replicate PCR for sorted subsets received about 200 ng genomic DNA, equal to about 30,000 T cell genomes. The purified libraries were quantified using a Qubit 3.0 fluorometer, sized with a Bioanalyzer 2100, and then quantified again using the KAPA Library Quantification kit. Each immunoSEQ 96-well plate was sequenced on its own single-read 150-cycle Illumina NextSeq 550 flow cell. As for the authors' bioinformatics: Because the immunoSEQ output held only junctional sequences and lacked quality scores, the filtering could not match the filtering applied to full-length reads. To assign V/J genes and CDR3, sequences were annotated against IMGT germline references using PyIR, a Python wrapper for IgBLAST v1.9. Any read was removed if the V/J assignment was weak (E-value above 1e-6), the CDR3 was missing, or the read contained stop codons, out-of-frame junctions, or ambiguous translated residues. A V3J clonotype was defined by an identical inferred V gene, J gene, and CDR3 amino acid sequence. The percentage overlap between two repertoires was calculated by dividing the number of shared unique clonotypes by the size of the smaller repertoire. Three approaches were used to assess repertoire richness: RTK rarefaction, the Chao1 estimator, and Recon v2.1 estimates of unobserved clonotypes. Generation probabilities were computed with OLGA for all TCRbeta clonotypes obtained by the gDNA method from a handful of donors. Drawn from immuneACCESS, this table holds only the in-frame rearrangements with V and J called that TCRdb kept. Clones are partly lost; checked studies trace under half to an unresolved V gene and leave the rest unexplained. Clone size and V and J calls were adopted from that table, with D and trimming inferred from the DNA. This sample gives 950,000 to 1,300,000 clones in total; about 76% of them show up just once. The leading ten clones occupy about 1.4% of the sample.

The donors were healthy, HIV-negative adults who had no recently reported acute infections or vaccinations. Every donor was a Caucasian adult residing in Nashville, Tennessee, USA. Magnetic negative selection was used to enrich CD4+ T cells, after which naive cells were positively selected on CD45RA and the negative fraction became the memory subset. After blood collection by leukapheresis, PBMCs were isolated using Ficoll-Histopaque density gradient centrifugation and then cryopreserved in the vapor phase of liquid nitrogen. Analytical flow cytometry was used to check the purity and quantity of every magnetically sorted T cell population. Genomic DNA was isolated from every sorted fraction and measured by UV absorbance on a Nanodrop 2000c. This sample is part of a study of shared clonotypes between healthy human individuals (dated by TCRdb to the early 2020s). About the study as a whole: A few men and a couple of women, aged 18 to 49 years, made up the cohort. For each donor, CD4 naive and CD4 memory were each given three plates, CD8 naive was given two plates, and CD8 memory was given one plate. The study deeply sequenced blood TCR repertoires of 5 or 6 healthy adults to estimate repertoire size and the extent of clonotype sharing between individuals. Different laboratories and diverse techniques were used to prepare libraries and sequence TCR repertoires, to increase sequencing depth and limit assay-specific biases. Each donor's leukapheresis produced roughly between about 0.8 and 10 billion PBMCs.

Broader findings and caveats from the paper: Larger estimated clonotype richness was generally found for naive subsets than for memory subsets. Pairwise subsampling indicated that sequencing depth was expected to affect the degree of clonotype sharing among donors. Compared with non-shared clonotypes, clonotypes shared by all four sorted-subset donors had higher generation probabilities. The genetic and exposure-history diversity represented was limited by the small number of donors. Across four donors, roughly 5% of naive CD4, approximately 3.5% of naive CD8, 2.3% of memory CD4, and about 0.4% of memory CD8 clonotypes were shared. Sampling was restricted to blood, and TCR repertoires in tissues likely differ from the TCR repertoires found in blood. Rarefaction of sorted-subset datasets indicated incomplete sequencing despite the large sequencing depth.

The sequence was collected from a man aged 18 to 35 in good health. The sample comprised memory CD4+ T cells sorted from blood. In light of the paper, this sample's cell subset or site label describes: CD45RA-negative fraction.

The CDR3 reads CASSDRAEQYF. The DNA reads as follows: TGTGCCAGCAGTGATAGGGCCGAGCAGTACTTC. The sequence links TRBV6-5 to TRBJ2-7; no D gene is confidently identified. The CDR3 runs 11 amino acids, cysteine and phenylalanine included. Just CDR3 DNA is preserved here, 33 bases in frame from base 1. CDR1 and CDR2 are drawn from the germline V gene: MNHEY, SVGAGI. V drops 5 bases and J drops 6 bases, leaving 8 bases in between.